The rows below give T cell receptor beta chains drawn from one sample of a study of cytomegalovirus exposure and HLA in healthy donors. Data came from immunoSEQ multiplex PCR; TCRdb stores just in-frame clones and leaves some out. The sample includes about 180,000 clones, roughly 85% seen only once; the top ten take 0.69%. What was sequenced was PBMCs. These receptors were collected from a woman between 40 and 55 years old in good health and CMV-seronegative. Both conserved end residues are part of each CDR3. A D gene is named only where the DNA matches it firmly. Clone sizes are given selectively: once, few, many, or a class where the clone is expanded.

abundance: .; j_gene: TRBJ1-5; v_gene: TRBV19; d_gene: .; CDR3nt: TGTGCCAGTTCGAGGGAAGGGAATCAGCCCCAGCATTTT; CDR3aa: CASSREGNQPQHF
abundance: .; j_gene: TRBJ1-2; v_gene: TRBV6-1; d_gene: .; CDR3nt: TGTGCCAGCAGCCCGGACGGGGTCCTACAGGGCTACACCTTC; CDR3aa: CASSPDGVLQGYTF
abundance: few; j_gene: TRBJ1-1; v_gene: TRBV5-4; d_gene: .; CDR3nt: TGTGCCAGCAGCGACCGACAGAGAACTGAAGCTTTCTTT; CDR3aa: CASSDRQRTEAFF
abundance: once; j_gene: TRBJ1-4; v_gene: TRBV11-2; d_gene: .; CDR3nt: TGTGCCAGCAGCTTCGGGGCTAATGAAAAACTGTTTTTT; CDR3aa: CASSFGANEKLFF
abundance: once; j_gene: TRBJ2-7; v_gene: TRBV9; d_gene: TRBD1; CDR3nt: TGTGCCAGCTCCCCGGGACAGAAATTCTATGGGATCGAGCAGTACTTC; CDR3aa: CASSPGQKFYGIEQYF
abundance: .; j_gene: TRBJ1-2; v_gene: TRBV7-6; d_gene: .; CDR3nt: TGTGCCAGCAGCTTAATTCGGGACACCGCCTATGGCTACACCTTC; CDR3aa: CASSLIRDTAYGYTF
abundance: few; j_gene: TRBJ1-1; v_gene: TRBV6-6; d_gene: .; CDR3nt: TGTGCCAGCAGTTACTCGGGAGTTAACACTGAAGCTTTCTTT; CDR3aa: CASSYSGVNTEAFF
abundance: .; j_gene: TRBJ2-6; v_gene: TRBV28; d_gene: .; CDR3nt: TGTGCCAGCAGTTTATATGGGGCGGCCTCTGGGGCCAACGTCCTGACTTTC; CDR3aa: CASSLYGAASGANVLTF
abundance: .; j_gene: TRBJ2-5; v_gene: TRBV7-2; d_gene: TRBD2; CDR3nt: TGTGCCAGCAGCCCAGCGGGAGGGAGAGAGACCCAGTACTTC; CDR3aa: CASSPAGGRETQYF
abundance: .; j_gene: TRBJ1-3; v_gene: TRBV10-3; d_gene: .; CDR3nt: TGTGCCATCACCGGCAGGGAGGACGGAAACACCATATATTTT; CDR3aa: CAITGREDGNTIYF
abundance: .; j_gene: TRBJ2-7; v_gene: TRBV25-1; d_gene: .; CDR3nt: TGTGCCAGCAGTGAACGCAGTACAGCCTACGAGCAGTACTTC; CDR3aa: CASSERSTAYEQYF
abundance: few; j_gene: TRBJ2-3; v_gene: TRBV6-4; d_gene: TRBD1; CDR3nt: TGTGCCAGCAGTGGCGGGACAGGGGAGACAGATACGCAGTATTTT; CDR3aa: CASSGGTGETDTQYF
abundance: .; j_gene: TRBJ1-3; v_gene: TRBV7-9; d_gene: .; CDR3nt: TGTGCCAGCAGCCTATCGGGAACAGGGTCGGGAAACACCATATATTTT; CDR3aa: CASSLSGTGSGNTIYF
abundance: .; j_gene: TRBJ2-2; v_gene: TRBV11-2; d_gene: TRBD2; CDR3nt: TGTGCCAGCAGCTTAATAACACTAGCGGGGAACGGGGAGCTGTTTTTT; CDR3aa: CASSLITLAGNGELFF
abundance: few; j_gene: TRBJ2-2; v_gene: TRBV21-1; d_gene: .; CDR3nt: TGTGCCAGCAGCAAAGTAGGGGGTCGGGCCGGGGAGCTGTTTTTT; CDR3aa: CASSKVGGRAGELFF
abundance: few; j_gene: TRBJ2-4; v_gene: TRBV10-1; d_gene: TRBD2; CDR3nt: TGCGCCAGCAGTGCGCGGGGGGGAACCAAAAACATTCAGTACTTC; CDR3aa: CASSARGGTKNIQYF
abundance: few; j_gene: TRBJ1-1; v_gene: TRBV18; d_gene: .; CDR3nt: TGTGCCAGCTCAGGAGAGAGTATCGCTGAAGCTTTCTTT; CDR3aa: CASSGESIAEAFF
abundance: .; j_gene: TRBJ2-2; v_gene: TRBV11-3; d_gene: .; CDR3nt: TGTGCCAGCAGCTTAGCAGGACAGTTGAACACCGGGGAGCTGTTTTTT; CDR3aa: CASSLAGQLNTGELFF
abundance: .; j_gene: TRBJ2-5; v_gene: TRBV5-6; d_gene: TRBD2; CDR3nt: TGTGCCAGCAGCTTGGGTACTAGCGGGAGGGAGACCCAGTACTTC; CDR3aa: CASSLGTSGRETQYF
abundance: .; j_gene: TRBJ1-1; v_gene: TRBV27; d_gene: .; CDR3nt: TGTGCCAGCAGCCGATCCGACAGGACGCTTGAAGCTTTCTTT; CDR3aa: CASSRSDRTLEAFF
abundance: .; j_gene: TRBJ1-1; v_gene: TRBV19; d_gene: .; CDR3nt: TGTGCCAGTAGTACACAAAGGGGGGGGGCAGCTTTCTTT; CDR3aa: CASSTQRGGAAFF
abundance: .; j_gene: TRBJ1-1; v_gene: TRBV7-2; d_gene: .; CDR3nt: TGTGCCAGCAGCCTACCCCTCGGGGGGGCTGGGCTGAACACTGAAGCTTTCTTT; CDR3aa: CASSLPLGGAGLNTEAFF
abundance: .; j_gene: TRBJ1-2; v_gene: TRBV5-8; d_gene: TRBD1; CDR3nt: TGTGCCAGCATAAAGGACAGGGGACACTATGGCTACACCTTC; CDR3aa: CASIKDRGHYGYTF
abundance: .; j_gene: TRBJ2-3; v_gene: TRBV2; d_gene: .; CDR3nt: TGTGCCAGCAGTGAATCGGCGGGTGCGCAGTATTTT; CDR3aa: CASSESAGAQYF
abundance: few; j_gene: TRBJ2-5; v_gene: TRBV27; d_gene: .; CDR3nt: TGTGCCAGCAGTAAAGAGGCAGTCCGAGAGACCCAGTACTTC; CDR3aa: CASSKEAVRETQYF
abundance: .; j_gene: TRBJ1-5; v_gene: TRBV7-2; d_gene: .; CDR3nt: TGTGCCAGCAGCTTAGGGAGGGGAGAATATAGCAATCAGCCCCAGCATTTT; CDR3aa: CASSLGRGEYSNQPQHF
abundance: .; j_gene: TRBJ2-1; v_gene: TRBV4-2; d_gene: TRBD2; CDR3nt: TGTGCCAGCAGCCCCCGGACTAGCGGGGGGGCCTACAATGAGCAGTTCTTC; CDR3aa: CASSPRTSGGAYNEQFF
abundance: .; j_gene: TRBJ2-7; v_gene: TRBV28; d_gene: TRBD2; CDR3nt: TGTGCCAGCAGTTACCCGGGACTAGCGGGAGACTACGAGCAGTACTTC; CDR3aa: CASSYPGLAGDYEQYF
abundance: .; j_gene: TRBJ2-1; v_gene: TRBV27; d_gene: TRBD2; CDR3nt: TGTGCCACCCCAAGCGGGACTGCCTACAATGAGCAGTTCTTC; CDR3aa: CATPSGTAYNEQFF
abundance: .; j_gene: TRBJ2-7; v_gene: TRBV27; d_gene: .; CDR3nt: TGTGCCAGCAGTTTAAGGGGTCAGGGCGAGCAGTACTTC; CDR3aa: CASSLRGQGEQYF
abundance: .; j_gene: TRBJ2-1; v_gene: TRBV18; d_gene: TRBD2; CDR3nt: TGTGCCAGCTCAGCGGGGACTAGCGGGAGATCCCCGGGCGGCAATGAGCAGTTCTTC; CDR3aa: CASSAGTSGRSPGGNEQFF
abundance: .; j_gene: TRBJ1-6; v_gene: TRBV5-1; d_gene: .; CDR3nt: TGCGCCAGCAGCTTGGCAGTCGGGAGTTCACCCCTCCACTTT; CDR3aa: CASSLAVGSSPLHF
abundance: .; j_gene: TRBJ1-1; v_gene: TRBV5-1; d_gene: .; CDR3nt: TGCGCCAGCAGCTTACCAGGGGATCGGGCTGAAGCTTTCTTT; CDR3aa: CASSLPGDRAEAFF
abundance: .; j_gene: TRBJ2-1; v_gene: TRBV25-1; d_gene: .; CDR3nt: TGTGCCAGCAGTGAATCGGGCCCAGGGATCAACGATGAGCAGTTCTTC; CDR3aa: CASSESGPGINDEQFF
abundance: .; j_gene: TRBJ2-2; v_gene: TRBV9; d_gene: TRBD1; CDR3nt: TGTGCCAGCAGCGTACGACAGGGGGCCGCCGGGGAGCTGTTTTTT; CDR3aa: CASSVRQGAAGELFF
abundance: .; j_gene: TRBJ2-7; v_gene: TRBV13; d_gene: TRBD1; CDR3nt: TGTGCCAGCAGCTTAGGCTTACCGGGACAGCCAGCCTGGAACTACGAGCAGTACTTC; CDR3aa: CASSLGLPGQPAWNYEQYF
abundance: once; j_gene: TRBJ2-5; v_gene: TRBV5-4; d_gene: TRBD1; CDR3nt: TGTGCCAGCAGCTCACGGGACAGCCAGACCCAGTACTTC; CDR3aa: CASSSRDSQTQYF
abundance: .; j_gene: TRBJ1-1; v_gene: TRBV30; d_gene: .; CDR3nt: TGTGCCTGGAGTGACAGCCCGAACACTGAAGCTTTCTTT; CDR3aa: CAWSDSPNTEAFF
abundance: once; j_gene: TRBJ1-5; v_gene: TRBV6-5; d_gene: .; CDR3nt: TGTGCCAGCAGTGTCGCGTTGTGGCAGCCCCAGCATTTT; CDR3aa: CASSVALWQPQHF
abundance: few; j_gene: TRBJ2-2; v_gene: TRBV7-8; d_gene: .; CDR3nt: TGTGCCAGCAGCTTAGGAGGGAACACCGGGGAGCTGTTTTTT; CDR3aa: CASSLGGNTGELFF